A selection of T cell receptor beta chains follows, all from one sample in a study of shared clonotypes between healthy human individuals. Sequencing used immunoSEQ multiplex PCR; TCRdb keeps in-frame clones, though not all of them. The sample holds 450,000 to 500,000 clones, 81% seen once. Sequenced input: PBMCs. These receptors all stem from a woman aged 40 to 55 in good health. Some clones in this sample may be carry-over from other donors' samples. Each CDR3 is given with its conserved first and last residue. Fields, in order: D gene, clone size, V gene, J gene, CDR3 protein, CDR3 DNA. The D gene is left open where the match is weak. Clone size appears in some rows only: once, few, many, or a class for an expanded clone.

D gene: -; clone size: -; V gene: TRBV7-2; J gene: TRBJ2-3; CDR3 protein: CASSPRGGGATDTQYF; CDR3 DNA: TGTGCCAGCAGCCCCCGAGGAGGGGGTGCCACAGATACGCAGTATTTT
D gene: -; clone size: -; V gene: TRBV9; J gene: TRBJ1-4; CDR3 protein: CASSLGSDTGEKLFF; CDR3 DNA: TGTGCCAGCAGCTTAGGGTCAGACACCGGTGAAAAACTGTTTTTT
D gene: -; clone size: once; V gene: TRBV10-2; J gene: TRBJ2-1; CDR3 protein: CASAGQSTYNEQFF; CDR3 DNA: TGCGCCAGCGCGGGGCAGTCAACCTACAATGAGCAGTTCTTC
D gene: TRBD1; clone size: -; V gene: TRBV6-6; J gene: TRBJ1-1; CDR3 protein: CASGQGFITEAFF; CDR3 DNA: TGTGCCAGCGGACAGGGGTTTATCACTGAAGCTTTCTTT
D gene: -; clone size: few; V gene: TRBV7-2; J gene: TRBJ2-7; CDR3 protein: CASSQTGYEQYF; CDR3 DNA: TGTGCCAGCAGCCAAACTGGTTACGAGCAGTACTTC
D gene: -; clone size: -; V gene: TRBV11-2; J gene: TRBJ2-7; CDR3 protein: CASSRDLDYEQYF; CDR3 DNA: TGTGCCAGCAGCCGAGATCTGGACTACGAGCAGTACTTC
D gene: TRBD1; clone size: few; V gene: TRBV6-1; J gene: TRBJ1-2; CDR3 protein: CASRILQGNNGYTF; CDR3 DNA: TGTGCCAGCAGGATCTTACAGGGGAATAATGGCTACACCTTC
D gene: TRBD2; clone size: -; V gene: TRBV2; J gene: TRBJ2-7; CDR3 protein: CATSGLAGEQYF; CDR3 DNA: TGTGCCACCTCCGGACTAGCTGGCGAGCAGTACTTC
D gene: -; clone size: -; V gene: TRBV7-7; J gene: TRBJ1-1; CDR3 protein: CASSRDRNTEAFF; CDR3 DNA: TGTGCTAGCAGCCGAGACAGGAACACTGAAGCTTTCTTT
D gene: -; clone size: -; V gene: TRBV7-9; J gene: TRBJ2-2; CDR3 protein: CASGPSNSRELFF; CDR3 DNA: TGTGCCAGCGGCCCTTCGAACAGTAGGGAGCTGTTTTTT
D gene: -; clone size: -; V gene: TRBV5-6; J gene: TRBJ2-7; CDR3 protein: CASSDLVTDPYEQYF; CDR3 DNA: TGTGCCAGCAGCGACCTAGTCACCGACCCATACGAGCAGTACTTC
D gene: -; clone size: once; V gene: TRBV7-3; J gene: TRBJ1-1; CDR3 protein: CASSLFPGPNTEAFF; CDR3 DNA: TGTGCCAGCAGCTTATTCCCAGGGCCGAACACTGAAGCTTTCTTT
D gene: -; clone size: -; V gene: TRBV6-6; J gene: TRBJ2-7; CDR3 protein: CASSSSRGSYEQYF; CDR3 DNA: TGTGCCAGCAGTAGTTCTAGGGGCTCCTACGAGCAGTACTTC
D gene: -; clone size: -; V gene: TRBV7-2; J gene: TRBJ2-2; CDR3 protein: CASSRSSFTATGELFF; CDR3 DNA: TGTGCCAGCAGCCGATCGAGTTTCACAGCGACCGGGGAGCTGTTTTTT
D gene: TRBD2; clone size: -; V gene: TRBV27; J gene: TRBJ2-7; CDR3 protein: CASSLSFSGSYEQYF; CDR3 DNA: TGTGCCAGCAGTTTATCTTTTAGCGGGAGTTACGAGCAGTACTTC
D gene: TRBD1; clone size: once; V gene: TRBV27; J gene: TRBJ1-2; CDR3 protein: CASSKKTGRNYGYTF; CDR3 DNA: TGTGCCAGCAGCAAAAAGACAGGGAGAAACTATGGCTACACCTTC
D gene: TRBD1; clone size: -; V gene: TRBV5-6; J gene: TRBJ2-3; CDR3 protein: CASSLDRVGDTQYF; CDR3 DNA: TGTGCCAGCAGCCTCGACAGGGTTGGAGATACGCAGTATTTT
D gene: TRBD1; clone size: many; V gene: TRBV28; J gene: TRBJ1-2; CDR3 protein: CASSPNDRGHYGYTF; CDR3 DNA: TGTGCCAGCAGTCCCAACGACAGGGGACACTATGGCTACACCTTC
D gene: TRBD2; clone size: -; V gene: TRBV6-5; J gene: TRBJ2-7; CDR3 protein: CASRLLAGGIYEQYF; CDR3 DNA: TGTGCCAGCAGGTTACTAGCGGGAGGTATTTACGAGCAGTACTTC
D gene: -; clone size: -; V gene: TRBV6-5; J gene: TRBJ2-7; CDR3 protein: CASSRDQKVYEQYF; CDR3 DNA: TGTGCCAGCAGTAGGGACCAAAAGGTCTACGAGCAGTACTTC
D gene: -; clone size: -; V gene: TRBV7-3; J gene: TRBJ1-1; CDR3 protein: CASSPQGNTEAFF; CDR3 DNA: TGTGCCAGCAGTCCACAGGGAAACACTGAAGCTTTCTTT
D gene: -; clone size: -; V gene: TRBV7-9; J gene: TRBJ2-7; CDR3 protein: CASSFHQVGAYEQYF; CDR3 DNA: TGTGCCAGCAGCTTCCACCAGGTGGGGGCCTACGAGCAGTACTTC
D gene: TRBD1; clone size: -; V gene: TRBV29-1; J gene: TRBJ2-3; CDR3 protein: CSVLDRGDTDTQYF; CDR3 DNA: TGCAGCGTCCTAGACAGGGGCGACACAGATACGCAGTATTTT
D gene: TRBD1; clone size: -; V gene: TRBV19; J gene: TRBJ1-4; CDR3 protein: CASGTGQATNEKLFF; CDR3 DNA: TGTGCCAGCGGAACTGGACAGGCAACTAATGAAAAACTGTTTTTT
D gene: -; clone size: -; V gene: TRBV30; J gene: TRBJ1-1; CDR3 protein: CAWDSQLNTEAFF; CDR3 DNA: TGTGCCTGGGACAGTCAGTTGAACACTGAAGCTTTCTTT
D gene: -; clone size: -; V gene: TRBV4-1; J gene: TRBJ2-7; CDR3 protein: CASSHPVGVSYEQYF; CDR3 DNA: TGCGCCAGCAGCCACCCGGTTGGGGTCTCCTACGAGCAGTACTTC
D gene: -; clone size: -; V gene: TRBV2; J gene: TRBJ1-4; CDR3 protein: CASSLNNAQLHEKLFF; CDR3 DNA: TGTGCCAGCAGCCTAAACAATGCCCAGCTTCATGAAAAACTGTTTTTT
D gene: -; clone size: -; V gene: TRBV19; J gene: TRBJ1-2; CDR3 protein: CASSIRTNYGYTF; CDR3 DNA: TGTGCCAGTAGTATACGAACTAACTATGGCTACACCTTC
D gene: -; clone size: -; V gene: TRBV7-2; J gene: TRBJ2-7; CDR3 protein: CASSLGVGQYF; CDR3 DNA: TGTGCCAGCAGCTTGGGCGTAGGGCAGTACTTC
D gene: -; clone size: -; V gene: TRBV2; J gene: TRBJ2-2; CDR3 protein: CASSLGGGKTGELFF; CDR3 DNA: TGTGCCAGCAGCCTCGGGGGTGGGAAGACCGGGGAGCTGTTTTTT
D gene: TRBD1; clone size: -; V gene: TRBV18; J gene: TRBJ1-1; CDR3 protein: CASSATGGHWAMNTEAFF; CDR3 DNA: TGTGCCAGCTCAGCTACAGGGGGTCACTGGGCGATGAACACTGAAGCTTTCTTT
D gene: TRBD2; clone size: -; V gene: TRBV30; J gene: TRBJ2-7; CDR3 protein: CAWSGLAGGRNYEQYF; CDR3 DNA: TGTGCCTGGAGTGGACTAGCGGGAGGCCGAAACTACGAGCAGTACTTC
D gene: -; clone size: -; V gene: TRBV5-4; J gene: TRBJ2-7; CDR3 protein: CASSIFREDYEQYF; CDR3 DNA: TGTGCCAGCAGCATTTTCCGGGAAGACTACGAGCAGTACTTC
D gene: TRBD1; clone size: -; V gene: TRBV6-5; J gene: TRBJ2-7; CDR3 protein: CASSYTGQATYEQYF; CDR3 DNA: TGTGCCAGCAGTTACACCGGACAGGCGACCTACGAGCAGTACTTC
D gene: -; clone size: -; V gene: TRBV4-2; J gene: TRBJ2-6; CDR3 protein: CASSLNSAGANVLTF; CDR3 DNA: TGTGCCAGCAGCCTAAATTCGGCTGGGGCCAACGTCCTGACTTTC
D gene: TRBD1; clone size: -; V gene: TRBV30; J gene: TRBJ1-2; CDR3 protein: CAWSGAGTGSNYGYTF; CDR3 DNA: TGTGCCTGGAGTGGGGCCGGGACAGGGTCTAACTATGGCTACACCTTC
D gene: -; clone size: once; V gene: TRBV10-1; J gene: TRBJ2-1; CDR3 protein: CASSEWGEQFF; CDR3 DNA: TGCGCCAGCAGTGAGTGGGGTGAGCAGTTCTTC
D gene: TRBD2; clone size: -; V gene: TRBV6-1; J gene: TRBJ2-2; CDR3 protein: CASSEQGLAGVITGELFF; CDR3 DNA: TGTGCCAGCAGTGAACAGGGACTAGCGGGAGTGATCACCGGGGAGCTGTTTTTT
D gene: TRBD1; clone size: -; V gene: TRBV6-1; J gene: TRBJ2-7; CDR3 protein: CAGSASTGVVYEQYF; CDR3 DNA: TGTGCCGGCAGTGCCTCGACAGGGGTTGTCTACGAGCAGTACTTC
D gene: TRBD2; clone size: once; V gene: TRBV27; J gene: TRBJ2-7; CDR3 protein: CASSSGLGYYEQYF; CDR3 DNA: TGTGCCAGCAGTTCCGGACTAGGTTACTACGAGCAGTACTTC
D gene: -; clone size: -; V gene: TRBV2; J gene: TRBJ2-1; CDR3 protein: CASSGPYNEQFF; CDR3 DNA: TGTGCCAGCAGTGGACCCTACAATGAGCAGTTCTTC
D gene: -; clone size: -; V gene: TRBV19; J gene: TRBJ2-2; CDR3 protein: CASSMSVGELFF; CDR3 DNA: TGTGCCAGTAGTATGTCAGTCGGGGAGCTGTTTTTT
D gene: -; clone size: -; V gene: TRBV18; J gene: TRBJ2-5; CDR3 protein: CASSPRQGLKETQYF; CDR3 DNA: TGTGCCAGCTCACCAAGGCAGGGGTTGAAGGAGACCCAGTACTTC
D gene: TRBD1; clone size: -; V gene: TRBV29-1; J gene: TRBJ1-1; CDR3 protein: CSVRRDRGFIEAFF; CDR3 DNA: TGCAGCGTTCGCCGGGACAGGGGGTTTATTGAAGCTTTCTTT
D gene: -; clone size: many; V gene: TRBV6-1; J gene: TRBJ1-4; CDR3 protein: CASSERAGEGSEKLFF; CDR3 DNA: TGTGCCAGCAGTGAAAGAGCGGGGGAAGGAAGTGAAAAACTGTTTTTT
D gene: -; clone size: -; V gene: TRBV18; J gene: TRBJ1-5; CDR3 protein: CASSALGNQPQHF; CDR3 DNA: TGTGCCAGCTCGGCCCTGGGCAATCAGCCCCAGCATTTT
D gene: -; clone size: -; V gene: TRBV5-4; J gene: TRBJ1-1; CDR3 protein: CASSSTRQKNTEAFF; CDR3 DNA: TGTGCCAGCAGCTCCACGAGACAGAAAAACACTGAAGCTTTCTTT
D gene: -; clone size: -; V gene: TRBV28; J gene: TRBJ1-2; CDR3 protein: CASSPTPGEDGYTF; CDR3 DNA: TGTGCCAGCAGCCCGACACCGGGAGAAGATGGCTACACCTTC
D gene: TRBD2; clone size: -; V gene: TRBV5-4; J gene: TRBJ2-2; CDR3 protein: CASGAGENTGELFF; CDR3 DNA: TGTGCCAGCGGGGCGGGAGAGAACACCGGGGAGCTGTTTTTT
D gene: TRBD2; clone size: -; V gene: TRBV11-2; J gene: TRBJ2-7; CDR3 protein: CASSLQPSGSYEQYF; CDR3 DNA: TGTGCCAGCAGCTTACAGCCTAGCGGTTCCTACGAGCAGTACTTC
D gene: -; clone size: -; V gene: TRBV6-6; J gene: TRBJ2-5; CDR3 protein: CASRQGGGQETQYF; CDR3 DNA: TGTGCCAGCAGACAAGGGGGGGGCCAAGAGACCCAGTACTTC